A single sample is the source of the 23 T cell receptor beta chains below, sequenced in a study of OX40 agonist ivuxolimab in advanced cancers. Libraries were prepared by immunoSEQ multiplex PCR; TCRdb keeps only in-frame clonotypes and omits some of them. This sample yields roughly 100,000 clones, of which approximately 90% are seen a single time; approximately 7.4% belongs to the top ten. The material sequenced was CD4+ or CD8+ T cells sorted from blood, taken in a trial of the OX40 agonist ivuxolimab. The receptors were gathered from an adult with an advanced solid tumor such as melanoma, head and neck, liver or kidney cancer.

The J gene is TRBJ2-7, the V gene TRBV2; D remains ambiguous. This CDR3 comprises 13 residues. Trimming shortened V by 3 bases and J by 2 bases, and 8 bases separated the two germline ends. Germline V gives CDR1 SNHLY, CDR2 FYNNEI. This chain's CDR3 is CASSERWPYEQYF. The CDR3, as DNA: TGTGCCAGCAGTGAGCGTTGGCCCTACGAGCAGTACTTC.

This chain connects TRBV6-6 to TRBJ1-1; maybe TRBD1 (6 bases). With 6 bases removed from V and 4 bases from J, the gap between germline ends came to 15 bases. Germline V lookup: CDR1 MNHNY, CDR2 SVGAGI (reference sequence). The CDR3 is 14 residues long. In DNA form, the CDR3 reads TGTGCCAGCAGCTTCGTCGGGGGCGCCACTGAAGCTTTCTTT. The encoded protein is CASSFVGGATEAFF.

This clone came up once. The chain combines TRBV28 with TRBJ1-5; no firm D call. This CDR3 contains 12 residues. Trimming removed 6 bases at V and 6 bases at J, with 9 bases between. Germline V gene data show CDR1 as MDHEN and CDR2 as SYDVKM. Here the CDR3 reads CASSPRGQPQHF. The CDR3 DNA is TGTGCCAGCAGCCCACGGGGTCAGCCCCAGCATTTT.

The CDR3 DNA reads TGCAGCGTTCAAGGGGGCGAGGCAGATACGCAGTATTTT. It translates to CSVQGGEADTQYF. The chain joins TRBV29-1 to TRBJ2-3; 7 nucleotides align to TRBD1. Germline CDR1 and CDR2: SQVTM and ANQGSEA. The CDR3 runs 13 residues. Trimming took 5 bases from V and 4 from J; bases not matched to a gene: 6.

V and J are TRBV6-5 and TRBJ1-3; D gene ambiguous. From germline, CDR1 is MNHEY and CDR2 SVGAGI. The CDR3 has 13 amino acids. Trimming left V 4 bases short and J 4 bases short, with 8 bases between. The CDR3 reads CASSSGVGNTIYF. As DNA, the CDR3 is TGTGCCAGCAGTTCCGGAGTCGGAAACACCATATATTTT.

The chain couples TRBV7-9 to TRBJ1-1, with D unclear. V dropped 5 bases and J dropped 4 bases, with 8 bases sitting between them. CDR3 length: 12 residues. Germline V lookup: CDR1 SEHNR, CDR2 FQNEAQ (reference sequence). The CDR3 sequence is CASSLSATEAFF. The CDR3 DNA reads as TGTGCCAGCAGCCTTTCGGCCACTGAAGCTTTCTTT.

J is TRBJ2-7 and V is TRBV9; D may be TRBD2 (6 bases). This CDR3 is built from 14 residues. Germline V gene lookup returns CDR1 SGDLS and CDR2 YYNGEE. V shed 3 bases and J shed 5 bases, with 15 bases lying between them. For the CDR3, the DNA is TGTGCCAGCAGCGCGTCGGGACTCGGGAACGAGCAGTACTTC. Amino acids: CASSASGLGNEQYF.

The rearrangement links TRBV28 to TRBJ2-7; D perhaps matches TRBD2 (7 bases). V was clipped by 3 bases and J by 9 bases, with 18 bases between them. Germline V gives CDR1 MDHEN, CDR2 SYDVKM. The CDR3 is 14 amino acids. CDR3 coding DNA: TGTGCCAGCAGTTTGGGGTTTGAGGGGGGGTGGCAGTACTTC. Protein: CASSLGFEGGWQYF.

DNA for the CDR3: TGTGCCAGCAGCCAATCGGGGGTAGGTGATGGCTACACCTTC. The encoded protein is CASSQSGVGDGYTF. The chain carries TRBV16 and TRBJ1-2; TRBD1 is a possible D gene (5 bases). The germline V and J ends were trimmed by 0 bases and 6 bases, with 11 bases remaining between them. Per germline, CDR1 KGHSY and CDR2 FQNENV. The CDR3 is 14 residues long.

The CDR3 loop reads CASLEGATLTGELFF. In nucleotides, the CDR3 is TGCGCCAGCCTTGAGGGTGCGACATTGACCGGGGAGCTGTTTTTT. The chain uses TRBV10-2 and TRBJ2-2, with a possible D match to TRBD2 (5 bases). Trimming left V 8 bases short and J 5 bases short, with 18 bases between. The CDR3 extends over 15 amino acids. CDR1 and CDR2 from the germline V gene are WSHSY and SAAADI.

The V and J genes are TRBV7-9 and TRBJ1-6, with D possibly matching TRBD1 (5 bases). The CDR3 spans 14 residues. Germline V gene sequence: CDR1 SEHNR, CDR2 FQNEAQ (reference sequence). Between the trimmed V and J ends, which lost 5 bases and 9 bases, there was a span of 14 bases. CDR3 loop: CASSRGGASSPLHF. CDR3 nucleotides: TGTGCCAGCAGCAGGGGCGGAGCCTCTTCACCCCTCCACTTT.

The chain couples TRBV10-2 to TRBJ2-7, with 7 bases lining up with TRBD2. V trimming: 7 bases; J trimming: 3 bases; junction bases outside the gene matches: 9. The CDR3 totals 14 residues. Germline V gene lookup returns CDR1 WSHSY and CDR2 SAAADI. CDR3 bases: TGCGCCAGCAAACTTTGGGCTAGCGGCTACGAGCAGTACTTC. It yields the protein CASKLWASGYEQYF.

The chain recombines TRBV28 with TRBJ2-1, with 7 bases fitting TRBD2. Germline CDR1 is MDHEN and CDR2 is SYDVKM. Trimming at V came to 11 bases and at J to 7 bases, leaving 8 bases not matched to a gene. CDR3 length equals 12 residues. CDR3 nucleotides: TGTGCCGCGGTCGGGGGGAAAAATGAGCAGTTCTTC. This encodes CAAVGGKNEQFF. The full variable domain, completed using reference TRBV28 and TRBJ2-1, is DVKVTQSSRYLVKRTGEKVFLECVQDMDHENMFWYRQDPGLGLRLIYFSYDVKMKEKGDIPEGYSVSREKKERFSLILESASTNQTSMYLCAAVGGKNEQFFGPGTRLTVL.

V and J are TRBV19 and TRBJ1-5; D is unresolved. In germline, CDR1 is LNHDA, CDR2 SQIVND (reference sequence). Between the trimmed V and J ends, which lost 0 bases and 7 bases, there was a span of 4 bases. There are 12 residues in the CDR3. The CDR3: CASSIERQPQHF. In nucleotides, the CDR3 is TGTGCCAGTAGTATAGAGCGGCAGCCCCAGCATTTT.

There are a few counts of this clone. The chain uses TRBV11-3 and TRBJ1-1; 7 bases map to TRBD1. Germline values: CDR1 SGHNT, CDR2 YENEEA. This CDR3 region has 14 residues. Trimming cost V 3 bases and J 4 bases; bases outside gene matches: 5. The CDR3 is CASSFRQGVTEAFF. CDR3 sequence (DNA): TGTGCCAGCAGCTTCCGACAGGGTGTCACTGAAGCTTTCTTT.

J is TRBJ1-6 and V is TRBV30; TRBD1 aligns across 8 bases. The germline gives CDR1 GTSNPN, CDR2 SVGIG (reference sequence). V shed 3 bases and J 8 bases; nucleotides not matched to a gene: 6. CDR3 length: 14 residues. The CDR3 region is CAWRGTGPYSPLHF. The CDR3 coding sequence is TGTGCCTGGAGAGGGACAGGCCCATATTCACCCCTCCACTTT. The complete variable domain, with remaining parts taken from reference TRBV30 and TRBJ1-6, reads SQTIHQWPATLVQPVGSPLSLECTVEGTSNPNLYWYRQAAGRGLQLLFYSVGIGQISSEVPQNLSASRPQDRQFILSSKKLLLSDSGFYLCAWRGTGPYSPLHFGNGTRLTVT.

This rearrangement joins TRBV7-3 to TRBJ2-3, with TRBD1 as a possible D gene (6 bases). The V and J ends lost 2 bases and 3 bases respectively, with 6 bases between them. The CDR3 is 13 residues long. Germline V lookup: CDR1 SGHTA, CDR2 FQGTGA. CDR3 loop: CASSLDRTDTQYF. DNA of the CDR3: TGTGCCAGCAGCTTAGACAGGACAGATACGCAGTATTTT.

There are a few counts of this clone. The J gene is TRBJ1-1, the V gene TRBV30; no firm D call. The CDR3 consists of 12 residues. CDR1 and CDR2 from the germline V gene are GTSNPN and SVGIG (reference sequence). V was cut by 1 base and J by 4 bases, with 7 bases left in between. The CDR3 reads CAWSGHSTEAFF. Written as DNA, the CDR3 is TGTGCCTGGAGTGGACACAGCACTGAAGCTTTCTTT.

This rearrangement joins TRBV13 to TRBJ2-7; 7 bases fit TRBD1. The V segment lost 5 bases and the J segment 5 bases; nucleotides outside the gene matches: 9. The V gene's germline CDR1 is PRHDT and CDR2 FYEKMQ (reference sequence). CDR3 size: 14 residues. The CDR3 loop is CASSHNRGKHEQYF. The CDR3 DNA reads TGTGCCAGCAGCCATAACAGGGGTAAACACGAGCAGTACTTC.

The CDR3 protein is CASSPGTGYQPQHF. CDR3 DNA sequence: TGTGCCAGCAGCCCCGGGACAGGATATCAGCCCCAGCATTTT. The chain employs TRBV9 and TRBJ1-5, with 8 bases that match TRBD1. The CDR3 runs 14 residues. Germline-derived CDR1 and CDR2 are SGDLS and YYNGEE. Trimming removed 4 bases from V and 5 bases from J; junction bases left unmatched: 5.

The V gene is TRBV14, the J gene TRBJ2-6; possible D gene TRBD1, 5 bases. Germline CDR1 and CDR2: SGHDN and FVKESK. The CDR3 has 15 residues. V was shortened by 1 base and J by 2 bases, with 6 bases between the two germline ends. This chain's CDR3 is CASSQARAGANVLTF. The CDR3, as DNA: TGTGCCAGCAGCCAAGCCAGGGCTGGGGCCAACGTCCTGACTTTC.

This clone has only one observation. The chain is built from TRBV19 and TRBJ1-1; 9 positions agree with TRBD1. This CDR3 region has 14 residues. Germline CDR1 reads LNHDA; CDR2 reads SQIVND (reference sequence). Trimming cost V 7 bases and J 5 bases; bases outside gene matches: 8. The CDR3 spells CASKTGGLRTEAFF. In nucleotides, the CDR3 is TGTGCCAGTAAAACAGGGGGCCTTCGGACTGAAGCTTTCTTT.

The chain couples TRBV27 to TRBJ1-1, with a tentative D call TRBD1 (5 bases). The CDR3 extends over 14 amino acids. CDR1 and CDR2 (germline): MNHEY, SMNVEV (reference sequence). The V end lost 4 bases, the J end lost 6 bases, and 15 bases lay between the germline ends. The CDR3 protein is CASSSNEGWSEAFF. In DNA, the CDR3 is TGTGCCAGCAGTTCTAACGAGGGGTGGTCTGAAGCTTTCTTT.